This T cell receptor (beta chain) was sequenced in a study of T cell repertoires in cytomegalovirus infection (dated by TCRdb to about 2019). Some background on the complete study: Peptide stimulations targeted recently identified HLA-C-restricted CMV epitopes, whose presentation resists viral immunomodulation, together with well-studied HLA-B-restricted epitopes. Because public TCR beta signatures pointed to carriage of CMV infection together with the matching HLA type, the HLA type of each donor mattered for the analysis. Results the study describes overall, beyond this receptor: Carriers of CMV infection plus the relevant HLA type were discriminated by the cumulative frequency of public TCR beta family members in the study cohort and in an independent 352-donor cohort. The ex vivo response was dominated by HLA-C-restricted CMV-specific TCR beta clonotypes, which also provided the single most frequent clonotype in two of eight donors.

Reads for this sample came from an Illumina HiSeq 1500. In TCRdb, the public reads were trimmed at Q25 with fastp and aligned with MiXCR, with productive beta chains retained. Every CDR3 protein is listed once, alongside the most common genes and DNA of its rows. This sample gives some 900,000 distinct CDR3 sequences in total; approximately 30% of them show up just once. In total, the top ten clones hold approximately 13% of the sample. This clonotype was counted a few times. Its antigen is unknown. No much larger clone exists at a distance of one base, and base qualities are not known. CDR1 is given as SEHNR and CDR2 as FQNEAQ, both from the germline V gene (reference sequence). From the cysteine up to the phenylalanine, the CDR3 has a length of 13 residues. The sequence is cut down to CDR3 DNA, 39 bases in frame from base 1. V loses 5 bases of germline sequence and J loses 7 bases, and the interval between the two ends is 14 bases.

Read against the paper, the sample's treatment or condition label means: in vitro stimulation with specific CMV peptide epitopes to enrich CMV-specific T cells. The chain couples TRBV7-9 to TRBJ1-1, with TRBD1 perhaps the D gene, on 6 matching bases. This specimen consisted of cultured CD8+ T cells from PBMCs, obtained from culture after CMV antigen stimulation. This clonotype originated in a human donor in good health (CMV status not recorded). Some clones in this sample may be carry-over from other donors' samples. Read as DNA, the sequence is TGTGCCAGCAGCCGCAGGGGTGCTTTTGAAGCTTTCTTT. This translates into CASSRRGAFEAFF. The CDR3 plus the reference TRBV7-9 and TRBJ1-1 genes for the other parts give the full variable domain: DTGVSQNPRHKITKRGQNVTFRCDPISEHNRLYWYRQTLGQGPEFLTYFQNEAQLEKSRLLSDRFSAERPKGSFSTLEIQRTEQGDSAMYLCASSRRGAFEAFFGQGTRLTVV.